These 20 T cell receptor beta chains were all obtained from the same sample, sequenced in a study of blood T cell repertoires in COVID-19 (dated by TCRdb to the early 2020s). Libraries were built with the immunoSEQ multiplex PCR assay. TCRdb limited this immuneACCESS table to in-frame rearrangements with V and J called. A share of clones is missing; checked studies link under half to unresolved V genes, and the rest is unexplained. For this sample there are about 68,000 clones; approximately 89% appear just once. The leading ten clones occupy roughly 8.2% of the sample. Sequencing was carried out using peripheral blood. These receptors originate from a man aged 50-60 years with active COVID-19.

This sequence joins TRBV5-5 and TRBJ1-1, with 9 bases that match TRBD1. V dropped 5 bases and J dropped 5; count of bases not matched to a gene: 13. This CDR3 comprises 16 residues. Germline V gives CDR1 SGHKS, CDR2 YYEKEE (reference sequence). For the CDR3, the DNA is TGTGCCAGCAGATACGGACAGGGGCCGGTGCGAACTGAAGCTTTCTTT. The encoded protein is CASRYGQGPVRTEAFF.

This chain joins TRBV7-2 and TRBJ1-5; D is undetermined. V was shortened by 3 bases and J by 0 bases, with 3 bases between the two germline ends. CDR1 is SGHTA and CDR2 is FQGNSA in the germline V gene. The CDR3 contains 13 residues. For the CDR3, the DNA is TGTGCCAGCAGCTTTTATAGCAATCAGCCCCAGCATTTT. This codes for CASSFYSNQPQHF.

This clone was seen only once. CDR3 amino acids: CASSQDLLDRAYEQYF. The CDR3 region has the DNA TGTGCCAGCAGCCAAGACTTATTGGACAGGGCGTACGAGCAGTACTTC. V usage is TRBV3-1 (or the pseudogene TRBV3-2) and J usage is TRBJ2-7; 8 nucleotides align to TRBD1. Trimming removed 0 bases from V and 4 bases from J; junction bases left unmatched: 8. This CDR3 spans 16 amino acids. Per germline, CDR1 LGHDT and CDR2 YNNKEL (reference sequence).

This clone was detected once. The gene calls are TRBV6-2 or TRBV6-3 and TRBJ1-2; no definite D call. Germline V CDR1 and CDR2: MNHEY, SVGEGT. V gave up 0 bases and J gave up 5 bases, with 7 bases separating them. The CDR3 length is 13 residues. This CDR3 reads CASSYSGSYGYTF. In DNA, the CDR3 is TGTGCCAGCAGTTACTCGGGGAGTTATGGCTACACCTTC.

The chain carries TRBV12-5 and TRBJ1-2; no clear D gene. The V end lost 1 base, the J end lost 6 bases, and 21 bases lay between the germline ends. Germline V gene data show CDR1 as LGHNT and CDR2 as FRNRAP. CDR3 length equals 17 residues. Here the CDR3 DNA reads TGTGCTAGTGGTTTGGCGCCCAGGAGGGAGCCTACCCATGGCTACACCTTC. Residues: CASGLAPRREPTHGYTF.

The CDR3 region has the DNA TGTGCCAGCAGTTCTATCGCGGGACAGGGGGCGTTAGAGCAGTACTTC. It encodes CASSSIAGQGALEQYF. The genes are TRBV7-9 and TRBJ2-7; TRBD1 agrees at 12 bases. The CDR3 contains 16 residues. In germline, CDR1 is SEHNR, CDR2 FQNEAQ (reference sequence). J was trimmed by 7 bases and V by 6 bases; bases with no gene match: 13.

The chain has TRBV10-3 and TRBJ1-5; D gene uncertain. The V gene lost 0 bases and the J gene lost 0 bases, with 3 bases spanning the gap. The CDR3 runs 14 residues. Germline V CDR1 and CDR2: ENHRY, SYGVKD. The CDR3 spells CAISESYSNQPQHF. The CDR3, as DNA: TGTGCCATCAGTGAGTCCTATAGCAATCAGCCCCAGCATTTT.

This chain connects TRBV7-9 to TRBJ2-2; D possibly corresponds to TRBD2 (7 bases). This CDR3 has 16 residues. Trimming shortened V by 7 bases and J by 5 bases, and 20 bases separated the two germline ends. CDR1 and CDR2 from the germline V gene are SEHNR and FQNEAQ (reference sequence). The CDR3 loop is CASTPGGGPQTGELFF. CDR3 nucleotides: TGTGCCAGCACTCCGGGGGGCGGACCTCAAACCGGGGAGCTGTTTTTT.

This clone occurred a few times. V and J are TRBV5-1 and TRBJ2-7, with 9 bases identical to TRBD2. Germline V gene sequence: CDR1 SGHRS, CDR2 YFSETQ. V shed 5 bases and J 4 bases; nucleotides not matched to a gene: 7. The CDR3 consists of 14 residues. The CDR3 DNA reads TGCGCCAGCAGGTTGACTAGCGGCCTATACGAGCAGTACTTC. This gives the protein CASRLTSGLYEQYF. Complete variable domain (other parts from reference TRBV5-1 and TRBJ2-7): KAGVTQTPRYLIKTRGQQVTLSCSPISGHRSVSWYQQTPGQGLQFLFEYFSETQRNKGNFPGRFSGRQFSNSRSEMNVSTLELGDSALYLCASRLTSGLYEQYFGPGTRLTVT.

As DNA, the CDR3 is TGTGCCAGCAGTTACTTTGGGTCCTGGAGTGAGCAGTTCTTC. Residues: CASSYFGSWSEQFF. The V call is TRBV6-6, the J call TRBJ2-1; D unclear. CDR1 MNHNY and CDR2 SVGAGI come from the germline V gene (reference sequence). This CDR3 has 14 amino acids. V dropped 1 base and J dropped 9 bases, with 13 bases sitting between them.

The gene calls are TRBV4-3 and TRBJ2-7; possibly TRBD1 for D (5 bases). The V and J ends lost 1 base and 3 bases respectively, with 13 bases between them. Germline values: CDR1 LGHNA, CDR2 YSLEER. The CDR3 is made up of 15 amino acids. The CDR3 loop is CASSQVQGEHYEQYF. The DNA for the CDR3 is TGCGCCAGCAGCCAAGTCCAGGGCGAGCACTACGAGCAGTACTTC.

The rearrangement joins TRBV11-2 to TRBJ1-3; D unresolved. The V and J ends lost 1 base and 7 bases respectively, with 2 bases between them. The CDR3 loop spans 11 amino acids. Germline lookup yields CDR1 SGHAT and CDR2 FQNNGV. CDR3 DNA sequence: TGTGCCAGCAGCTTAGCTAACACCATATATTTT. It encodes CASSLANTIYF. Together with reference TRBV11-2 and TRBJ1-3, the CDR3 gives the full variable domain: EAGVAQSPRYKIIEKRQSVAFWCNPISGHATLYWYQQILGQGPKLLIQFQNNGVVDDSQLPKDRFSAERLKGVDSTLKIQPAKLEDSAVYLCASSLANTIYFGEGSWLTVV.

This clone has a handful of counts. The J gene is TRBJ2-1, the V gene TRBV20-1; D unclear. The CDR3 consists of 10 residues. CDR1 and CDR2 from the germline V gene are DFQATT and SNEGSKA (reference sequence). Trimming removed 5 bases from V and 9 bases from J, with 8 bases in between. For the CDR3, the DNA is TGCAGTGCTGGTGTCGTTGAGCAGTTCTTC. Translated: CSAGVVEQFF.

The chain carries TRBV15 and TRBJ2-1; 12 nucleotides align to TRBD1. Germline-derived CDR1 and CDR2 are LNHNV and YYDKDF (reference sequence). This CDR3 region has 17 residues. Unmatched junction bases numbered 6, after V lost 0 bases and J lost 6 bases. CDR3 amino acids: CATSREIGTGGLNEQFF. The DNA of the CDR3 is TGTGCCACCAGCAGAGAAATCGGGACAGGGGGCCTCAATGAGCAGTTCTTC.

This chain uses TRBV4-1 with TRBJ2-1, with D perhaps TRBD1 (5 bases). Trimming shortened V by 0 bases and J by 8 bases, and 14 bases separated the two germline ends. CDR3 length: 15 amino acids. The germline gives CDR1 MGHRA, CDR2 YSYEKL. The CDR3 DNA follows: TGCGCCAGCAGCCAAGATGGCAGGGTAGGCGATGAGCAGTTCTTC. Amino acids: CASSQDGRVGDEQFF.

The chain joins TRBV7-8 to TRBJ2-5; the match to TRBD1 covers 8 bases. J lost 5 bases, V lost 1 base, and 9 bases had no gene match. The CDR3 runs 16 residues. Looked up from germline, CDR1 is SGHVS and CDR2 is FQNEAQ. CDR3 bases: TGTGCCAGCAGCTTAGTTGTTACAGGGGGAGTGGAGACCCAGTACTTC. It encodes CASSLVVTGGVETQYF.

This chain links TRBV15 with TRBJ1-2; no clear D gene. CDR1 is LNHNV, CDR2 YYDKDF, per germline (reference sequence). V shed 0 bases and J shed 8 bases, with 7 bases lying between them. There are 12 residues in the CDR3. CDR3: CATSRDSGGYTF. For the CDR3, the DNA is TGTGCCACCAGCAGAGATTCAGGAGGCTACACCTTC.

This sequence joins TRBV6-5 and TRBJ2-7; 9 nucleotides align to TRBD2. The V segment lost 6 bases and the J segment 5 bases; nucleotides outside the gene matches: 8. Germline lookup yields CDR1 MNHEY and CDR2 SVGAGI. The length of the CDR3 is 14 residues. CDR3 residues: CASRAAGGVHEQYF. In DNA form, the CDR3 reads TGTGCCAGCAGAGCAGCGGGGGGCGTCCACGAGCAGTACTTC.

V is TRBV15 and J is TRBJ2-7, with 7 bases identical to TRBD1. The CDR3 totals 14 residues. The V gene's germline CDR1 is LNHNV and CDR2 YYDKDF (reference sequence). Germline trimming cut 9 bases from V and 1 base from J; bases unmatched to any gene: 9. In DNA form, the CDR3 reads TGTGCCACGGCGAGGGGGCCTTATTCCTACGAGCAGTACTTC. Protein product: CATARGPYSYEQYF.

J is TRBJ1-5 and V is TRBV2; D possibly corresponds to TRBD1 (6 bases). V shed 3 bases and J shed 3 bases, with 12 bases lying between them. Germline V gene data show CDR1 as SNHLY and CDR2 as FYNNEI. CDR3 length equals 15 residues. CDR3 residues: CASSESGGNNQPQHF. In DNA, the CDR3 is TGTGCCAGCAGTGAGAGCGGGGGCAACAATCAGCCCCAGCATTTT.